These 30 T cell receptor beta chains were all obtained from the same sample, sequenced in a study of T cell responses to AZD1222 COVID-19 vaccine. Data came from immunoSEQ multiplex PCR; TCRdb stores just in-frame clones and leaves some out. The sample has over 150,000 clones, 75% to 90% seen once; the top ten hold 6.9%. The sample in question was peripheral blood, obtained on day 0 of AZD1222 vaccination. Receptor source: an adult in good health.

The genes are TRBV11-2 and TRBJ2-7, with D possibly being TRBD1 or TRBD2 (5 bases each). CDR1 and CDR2 from the germline V gene are SGHAT and FQNNGV. The germline V and J ends were trimmed by 3 bases and 0 bases, with 12 bases remaining between them. The CDR3 runs 15 residues. CDR3 protein: CASSLTGPVSYEQYF. As DNA, the CDR3 is TGTGCCAGCAGCTTGACGGGACCGGTCTCCTACGAGCAGTACTTC.

The chain is built from TRBV9 and TRBJ2-7, with a tentative D call TRBD2 (5 bases). Germline V gene data show CDR1 as SGDLS and CDR2 as YYNGEE. CDR3 size: 14 residues. The V and J ends lost 3 bases and 0 bases respectively, with 10 bases between them. The CDR3 DNA is TGTGCCAGCAGCGGGGGTCGGGGCTCCTACGAGCAGTACTTC. This gives the protein CASSGGRGSYEQYF.

The chain joins TRBV6-5 to TRBJ2-3; D is ambiguous. Germline CDR1 is MNHEY and CDR2 is SVGAGI. The CDR3 has 12 residues. Between the trimmed V and J ends, which lost 2 bases and 4 bases, there was a span of 4 bases. The CDR3 bases are TGTGCCAGCAGTTACGGGTCAGATACGCAGTATTTT. It encodes CASSYGSDTQYF.

The chain joins TRBV2 to TRBJ2-7, with 7 bases aligning to TRBD1. The CDR3 has 14 residues. Germline V lookup: CDR1 SNHLY, CDR2 FYNNEI. With V trimmed by 7 bases and J by 5 bases, 11 bases remained unmatched. CDR3 in amino acids: CASTSRQGGHEQYV. The CDR3 bases are TGTGCCAGCACTTCCCGACAGGGTGGCCACGAGCAGTACGTC.

Comments on this clone: One junction end does not reproduce the germline sequence, and a read error may be involved. This rearrangement joins TRBV7-7 to TRBJ2-1; a weak D match, TRBD2 (5 bases). Germline V gene sequence: CDR1 SSHAT, CDR2 FNYEAQ (reference sequence). The CDR3 is made up of 15 amino acids. In DNA, the CDR3 is TGTGCTAGCAGCCCCATAGGCGAGCGGTACAATGAGCAGTTCTTC. This codes for CASSPIGERYNEQFF.

On this clone itself: Other DNA sequences in this specimen translate into the identical CDR3. V and J are TRBV5-4 and TRBJ2-5; 14 bases are a match to TRBD2. V trimming: 2 bases; J trimming: 5 bases; junction bases outside the gene matches: 2. CDR1 and CDR2 (germline): SGHNT, YYREEE (reference sequence). The CDR3 has 15 residues. In nucleotides, the CDR3 is TGTGCCAGCAGCTTTGGACTAGCGGGGGGTGAGACCCAGTACTTC. This encodes CASSFGLAGGETQYF.

The chain employs TRBV18 and TRBJ2-5; TRBD2 matches at 11 bases. V dropped 4 bases and J dropped 2; count of bases not matched to a gene: 9. This CDR3 comprises 17 residues. Germline V gene lookup returns CDR1 KGHSH and CDR2 LQKENI. The CDR3 spells CASSLVTSGAIQETQYF. CDR3 nucleotide sequence: TGTGCCAGCTCACTTGTGACTAGCGGGGCAATACAAGAGACCCAGTACTTC. The complete variable domain, with remaining parts taken from reference TRBV18 and TRBJ2-5, reads NAGVMQNPRHLVRRRGQEARLRCSPMKGHSHVYWYRQLPEEGLKFMVYLQKENIIDESGMPKERFSAEFPKEGPSILRIQQVVRGDSAAYFCASSLVTSGAIQETQYFGPGTRLLVL.

The V gene is TRBV18, the J gene TRBJ2-5; unclear D gene. V was pared by 0 bases and J by 3 bases, with 2 bases between. The CDR3 is 12 amino acids. Germline CDR1 reads KGHSH; CDR2 reads LQKENI. Here the CDR3 reads CASSPPEETQYF. The CDR3 DNA sequence: TGTGCCAGCTCACCACCGGAAGAGACCCAGTACTTC.

In DNA form, the CDR3 reads TGTGCCAGCAGTTTTTCTTTAAATTCACCCCTCCACTTT. Translated, it gives CASSFSLNSPLHF. The chain uses TRBV12-3 or TRBV12-4 and TRBJ1-6; the D is unclear. Trimming took off 3 bases at V and 7 bases at J, with 7 bases between the two ends. The CDR3 runs 13 residues.

CDR3 coding DNA: TGTGCCAGCAGCTCACAGGGACTTTCTGGGGCCAACGTCCTGACTTTC. It translates to CASSSQGLSGANVLTF. This sequence joins TRBV7-6 and TRBJ2-6; the D call may be TRBD1 or TRBD2 (6 bases each). The CDR3 loop spans 16 amino acids. Germline assignment: CDR1 SGHVS and CDR2 FNYEAQ. Between the trimmed V and J ends, which lost 4 bases and 1 base, there was a span of 11 bases.

CDR3 DNA sequence: TGTGCCTGGAGCCAGGGTTCCCAAGAGACCCAGTACTTC. Translated: CAWSQGSQETQYF. The V call is TRBV30, the J call TRBJ2-5; D possibly corresponds to TRBD1 (5 bases). The CDR3 sequence is 13 residues long. Trimming pared 3 bases from V and 1 base from J, leaving 9 bases between. Germline assignment: CDR1 GTSNPN and CDR2 SVGIG (reference sequence).

The J gene is TRBJ2-1, the V gene TRBV21-1; the table assigns TRBD2, which was not confirmed against the DNA. TRBV21-1 is designated a pseudogene. CDR3 length: 18 amino acids. The CDR3 sequence is CASPNIQRLALGNNEQFF. Here the CDR3 DNA reads TGTGCCAGCCCCAACATTCAGAGACTCGCCTTAGGTAACAATGAGCAGTTCTTC.

J is TRBJ2-5 and V is TRBV7-3; no definite D call. The CDR3 totals 13 residues. Trimming left V 3 bases short and J 5 bases short, with 10 bases between. The germline CDR1 and CDR2 sequences are SGHTA and FQGTGA. The CDR3 here is CASSFSSRETQYF. As DNA, the CDR3 is TGTGCCAGCAGCTTTTCCAGTCGGGAGACCCAGTACTTC. The whole variable domain, filled in from reference TRBV7-3 and TRBJ2-5, reads GAGVSQTPSNKVTEKGKYVELRCDPISGHTALYWYRQSLGQGPEFLIYFQGTGAADDSGLPNDRFFAVRPEGSVSTLKIQRTERGDSAVYLCASSFSSRETQYFGPGTRLLVL.

A single count supports this clone. This chain connects TRBV2 to TRBJ2-5, with D unclear. The CDR3 is made up of 13 amino acids. The V end was cut by 5 bases, the J end by 2 bases, with 9 bases between. Germline V gene lookup returns CDR1 SNHLY and CDR2 FYNNEI. The CDR3 DNA is TGTGCCAGCAGTCGTGGGTTTCAAGAGACCCAGTACTTC. Its protein product is CASSRGFQETQYF. Together with reference TRBV2 and TRBJ2-5, the CDR3 gives the full variable domain: EPEVTQTPSHQVTQMGQEVILRCVPISNHLYFYWYRQILGQKVEFLVSFYNNEISEKSEIFDDQFSVERPDGSNFTLKIRSTKLEDSAMYFCASSRGFQETQYFGPGTRLLVL.

This chain uses TRBV10-1 with TRBJ2-7; no definite D call. From germline, CDR1 is WNHNN and CDR2 SYGVQD (reference sequence). Trimming cost V 0 bases and J 3 bases, with 9 bases left between them. This CDR3 is built from 14 residues. The CDR3 region is CASSESLGRYEQYV. The CDR3 coding sequence is TGCGCCAGCAGTGAGTCGCTCGGACGCTACGAGCAGTACGTC.

The chain has TRBV5-6 and TRBJ2-2; D remains ambiguous. CDR1 is SGHDT and CDR2 is YYEEEE in the germline V gene. There are 12 residues in the CDR3. Between the trimmed V and J ends, which lost 6 bases and 6 bases, there was a span of 9 bases. The CDR3 bases are TGTGCCAGCACCCAAATATCCGGGGAGCTGTTTTTT. It specifies CASTQISGELFF.

This chain joins TRBV5-5 and TRBJ2-1; maybe TRBD1 (5 bases). Germline V gene lookup returns CDR1 SGHKS and CDR2 YYEKEE (reference sequence). The CDR3 length is 14 residues. Trimming left V 1 base short and J 8 bases short, with 13 bases between. This CDR3 is CASSLFRAEDEQFF. CDR3 coding DNA: TGTGCCAGCAGCTTGTTCAGGGCCGAGGATGAGCAGTTCTTC.

The rearrangement links TRBV27 to TRBJ1-1; D unclear. The CDR3 has 14 residues. The germline CDR1 and CDR2 sequences are MNHEY and SMNVEV (reference sequence). Trimming cost V 3 bases and J 1 base, with 9 bases left between them. The CDR3 protein is CASSFTHGNTEAFF. The CDR3 nucleotides read TGTGCCAGCAGTTTCACCCACGGGAACACTGAAGCTTTCTTT.

The chain carries TRBV4-1 and TRBJ2-5; D remains unclear. Germline-derived CDR1 and CDR2 are MGHRA and YSYEKL. V was cut by 1 base and J by 1 base, with 7 bases left in between. The CDR3 is 14 amino acids. The CDR3 DNA is TGCGCCAGCAGCCAAGGGGTACTCCAAGAGACCCAGTACTTC. Encoded protein: CASSQGVLQETQYF.

This clone was counted a single time. The chain is built from TRBV4-1 and TRBJ2-2; D tentatively reads TRBD1 or TRBD2 (5 bases each). Germline CDR1 reads MGHRA; CDR2 reads YSYEKL. This CDR3 has 14 residues. The V gene lost 6 bases and the J gene lost 4 bases, with 12 bases spanning the gap. CDR3 amino acids: CASSRGATTGELFF. CDR3 in DNA: TGCGCCAGCAGTAGAGGGGCCACCACCGGGGAGCTGTTTTTT.

The chain recombines TRBV6-2 or TRBV6-3 with TRBJ2-3; no definite D call. Trimming removed 4 bases at V and 4 bases at J, with 12 bases between. The CDR3 length is 14 residues. Germline values: CDR1 MNHEY, CDR2 SVGEGT. The chain's CDR3 is CASSSGQAPDTQYF. The CDR3 DNA reads TGTGCCAGCAGTTCCGGGCAGGCGCCAGATACGCAGTATTTT.

The chain uses TRBV9 and TRBJ1-5; the D gene is possibly TRBD1 (6 bases). CDR1 SGDLS and CDR2 YYNGEE come from the germline V gene. V shed 3 bases and J shed 5 bases, with 15 bases lying between them. This CDR3 has 15 amino acids. CDR3: CASSAASGVDQPQHF. The CDR3 coding sequence is TGTGCCAGCAGCGCCGCCTCAGGGGTGGATCAGCCCCAGCATTTT. The full variable domain, rest sourced from reference TRBV9 and TRBJ1-5, is DSGVTQTPKHLITATGQRVTLRCSPRSGDLSVYWYQQSLDQGLQFLIQYYNGEERAKGNILERFSAQQFPDLHSELNLSSLELGDSALYFCASSAASGVDQPQHFGDGTRLSIL.

V is TRBV10-3 and J is TRBJ2-2; 9 bases agree with TRBD2. Unmatched junction bases numbered 5, after V lost 3 bases and J lost 0 bases. This CDR3 has 17 amino acids. Germline CDR1 and CDR2: ENHRY and SYGVKD. CDR3 amino acids: CAISELAGGANTGELFF. The CDR3 DNA reads as TGTGCCATCAGTGAACTCGCGGGGGGGGCGAACACCGGGGAGCTGTTTTTT.

The chain employs TRBV6-5 and TRBJ1-2, with TRBD1 as a possible D gene (6 bases). V was shortened by 7 bases and J by 2 bases, with 14 bases between the two germline ends. Germline V CDR1 and CDR2: MNHEY, SVGAGI. This CDR3 contains 14 residues. The CDR3 DNA reads TGTGCCAGCACGACGGCGGGGGCAAACTATGGCTACACCTTC. Its translation: CASTTAGANYGYTF.

The chain links TRBV7-2 to TRBJ2-5; 8 bases map to TRBD2. There are 18 residues in the CDR3. The ends lost 1 base at V and 4 bases at J; junction bases unmatched: 14. Germline CDR1 and CDR2: SGHTA and FQGNSA. The CDR3 region has the DNA TGTGCCAGCAGCTTAGACTCCCCACTAGCGGTGAAACCAGAGACCCAGTACTTC. This sequence encodes CASSLDSPLAVKPETQYF.

CDR3 protein: CASSLGQGAGYTF. The CDR3 region has the DNA TGCGCCAGCAGCCTTGGACAGGGCGCTGGCTACACCTTC. The rearrangement links TRBV4-1 to TRBJ1-2; 8 bases are a match to TRBD1. Trimming took 4 bases from V and 7 from J; bases not matched to a gene: 5. Germline lookup yields CDR1 MGHRA and CDR2 YSYEKL. CDR3 length: 13 amino acids.

The chain couples TRBV6-5 to TRBJ1-2, with TRBD1 as a possible D gene (5 bases). The CDR3 runs 12 residues. Per the germline V gene, CDR1 is MNHEY and CDR2 is SVGAGI. Trimming took off 0 bases at V and 8 bases at J, with 7 bases between the two ends. As DNA, the CDR3 is TGTGCCAGCAGTTACTCCGGGGACGGCTACACCTTC. Its translation: CASSYSGDGYTF.

The rearrangement links TRBV7-6 to TRBJ1-2; tentatively, D is TRBD1 (5 bases). Germline V gene data show CDR1 as SGHVS and CDR2 as FNYEAQ. Trimming shortened V by 0 bases and J by 2 bases, and 10 bases separated the two germline ends. CDR3 size: 15 residues. The DNA for the CDR3 is TGTGCCAGCAGCTTAGCCCCTGACAGCAACTATGGCTACACCTTC. It yields the protein CASSLAPDSNYGYTF.

As DNA, the CDR3 is TGCGCCAGCAGCCAAAGGACAGGGAGAAACTATGGCTACACCTTC. This translates into CASSQRTGRNYGYTF. The V gene is TRBV4-3, the J gene TRBJ1-2; 8 positions match TRBD1. V gave up 2 bases and J gave up 2 bases; unmatched junction bases: 4. This CDR3 is 15 amino acids long. Germline V gives CDR1 LGHNA, CDR2 YSLEER.

V is TRBV19 and J is TRBJ2-3, with 8 bases that match TRBD2. This CDR3 region has 15 residues. The V segment lost 5 bases and the J segment 1 base; nucleotides outside the gene matches: 5. The germline gives CDR1 LNHDA, CDR2 SQIVND (reference sequence). The CDR3 here is CASSPVTSGTDTQYF. The CDR3 nucleotides are TGTGCCAGTAGTCCTGTGACTAGCGGCACAGATACGCAGTATTTT.